This T cell receptor (beta chain) is drawn from a study of human T cells and chemical hapten exposure. Regarding the study as a whole: TCRs above 1 in 1000 frequency stayed constant with DPC sensitization. Expanded TCR sets contained significantly more large CDR3 similarity clusters than controls.

To note about this clonotype: The antigen is undetermined.

Specified time point: pre-sensitization, week 0. Stated treatment: therapeutic diphenylcyclopropenone sensitization with weekly scalp DPC. One entry per CDR3 protein, called by TCRdb with MiXCR from the RACE reads. The sample includes around 120,000 distinct CDR3 sequences, roughly 12% seen only once; the top ten take approximately 2.6%. Specimen: whole blood, collected in connection with sensitization to the hapten diphenylcyclopropenone (DPC). The clonotype originates from a woman under 30 with alopecia areata. Some clones in this sample may be carry-over from other donors' samples.

The CDR3 DNA is TGTGCCAGCAGTCATCAGTTAGGGGAGACCCAGTACTTC. Translation gives CASSHQLGETQYF. J is TRBJ2-5 and V is TRBV27; D is undetermined. V was cut by 5 bases and J by 5 bases, with 12 bases left in between. Germline loops: CDR1 MNHEY, CDR2 SMNVEV (reference sequence). The CDR3 has 13 amino acids.